These T cell receptor beta chains were read from a single sample in a study of T-cell memory formation after mild COVID-19. TCRdb fed the 5' RACE reads into MiXCR, producing one record per CDR3 protein. Of just over 400,000 distinct CDR3 sequences listed, 20% to 30% are singletons. Material for sequencing was PBMCs or a T cell subset sorted from them (not recorded which). The receptors were sampled from an adult woman who had mild COVID-19 (a few samples of this study predate the infection). Cell type and time point are not known. The CDR3 runs from the conserved cysteine through the conserved F or W. D genes are given only for firm matches.

V: TRBV5-1
J: TRBJ2-2
D: TRBD1
CDR3: CASSSGQITGELFF

V: TRBV4-1
J: TRBJ2-1
D: NA
CDR3: CASSQALTGGRGGEQFF

V: TRBV18
J: TRBJ1-1
D: NA
CDR3: CASSLVVGGPRKNTEAFF

V: TRBV29-1
J: TRBJ1-2
D: NA
CDR3: CSVVGGASYGYTF

V: TRBV7-2
J: TRBJ2-5
D: NA
CDR3: CASSLAGRNPETQYF

V: TRBV4-1
J: TRBJ2-1
D: NA
CDR3: CASLPGTRSSYNEQFF

V: TRBV7-9
J: TRBJ2-3
D: NA
CDR3: CASSSVSSTDTQYF

V: TRBV11-2
J: TRBJ2-7
D: TRBD2
CDR3: CASSLRSGGAREQYF

V: TRBV5-1
J: TRBJ1-2
D: NA
CDR3: CASSLTTSRLDGYTF

V: TRBV4-2
J: TRBJ2-5
D: NA
CDR3: CASKSREGETQYF

V: TRBV15
J: TRBJ2-3
D: NA
CDR3: CATSARLREAPSTDTQYF

V: TRBV4-1
J: TRBJ2-7
D: TRBD1
CDR3: CASSQDGTGGYEQYF

V: TRBV7-8
J: TRBJ2-2
D: NA
CDR3: CASSFRGQVKLGELFF

V: TRBV6-2/TRBV6-3
J: TRBJ2-7
D: NA
CDR3: CASSYPISIGRGGYEQYF

V: TRBV5-1
J: TRBJ2-2
D: NA
CDR3: CASSSRGQGRNTGELFF